One and the same sample provided the 9 T cell receptor beta chains below, sequenced in a study of CD8+ T cells in alopecia areata. Markers including CD4, CD8alpha, NKG2D and NKG2ACE guided sorting of pooled cutaneous lymph node cells. Sequencing relied on a cDNA template that was reverse transcribed from extracted RNA. Profiled with immunoSEQ multiplex PCR; TCRdb holds only in-frame clones, not every one. The profile covers roughly 260,000 clones, none occurring a single time. Specimen: CD4+ T cells sorted from a lymph node. These receptor sequences come from a C3H/HeJ mouse with alopecia areata. The strain's MHC haplotype is H2-k.

As to this clone: Gene names denote mouse genes. The read ends 4 residues before the CDR3 terminus; that terminus is restored from the germline J gene. The chain employs TRBV13-3 and TRBJ2-7; D call uncertain. CDR3 size: 11 residues. Germline CDR1 and CDR2: NNHDY and SYVADS. The CDR3 protein is CASSQKYEQYF. CDR3 bases read: TGTGCCAGCAGCCAGAAATAT.

A few counts support this clone. Gene names denote mouse genes. Read sequence stops 4 residues before the CDR3 end, and the germline J gene provides the missing end. The sample holds other DNA sequences that translate to the same CDR3. The chain couples TRBV1 to TRBJ2-5, with a tentative D call TRBD2 (5 bases). The germline V and J ends were trimmed by 0 bases and 3 bases, with 7 bases remaining between them. CDR3 length: 14 amino acids. In germline, CDR1 is NSQYPW, CDR2 LRSPGD (reference sequence). This CDR3 reads CTCSADWVQDTQYF. The sequenced part of the CDR3 DNA is TGCACCTGCAGTGCAGACTGGGTACAAGAC.

For this clone: Genes here carry mouse names. The sequenced fragment ends 4 residues before the CDR3 boundary, so the rest is inferred from the germline J gene. This specimen includes other DNA sequences encoding the same CDR3. This chain joins TRBV13-1 and TRBJ2-5; 8 nucleotides agree with TRBD2. Germline assignment: CDR1 NSHNY and CDR2 SYGAGN. The CDR3 length is 13 residues. Here the CDR3 reads CASSDDWGDTQYF. CDR3 DNA, as far as it was read: TGTGCCAGCAGTGATGACTGGGGGGAC.

This clone was recorded a few times. The genes are named according to mouse. The CDR3 end lies 4 residues beyond the end of the read and is filled in from the germline J gene. Other DNA variants within this sample encode the same CDR3. J is TRBJ1-1 and V is TRBV13-1; possibly TRBD1 for D (5 bases). The germline gives CDR1 NSHNY, CDR2 SYGAGN. The CDR3 is 13 amino acids. Trimming took 5 bases from V and 1 from J, leaving 9 bases between them. The covered CDR3 bases are TGTGCCAGCAGGCCTGACAGAAACACA. It is translated as CASRPDRNT. The whole CDR3 protein is CASRPDRNTEVFF.

About this clone itself: All gene names here are mouse names. The read gets to within 4 residues of the CDR3 end, and the germline J gene fills in the rest. The chain has TRBV19 and TRBJ1-2; 8 bases agree with TRBD1. Per the germline V gene, CDR1 is FNHDT and CDR2 is SITEND (reference sequence). V dropped 0 bases and J dropped 3; count of bases not matched to a gene: 7. The CDR3 covers 16 residues. The CDR3 DNA, read in part, is TGTGCCAGCAGTATAGCCCTCAGGGGGCCGGACTCC. This codes for CASSIALRGPDS. The entire CDR3 is CASSIALRGPDSDYTF.

As regards this clone: Gene names and germline match the mouse. The sequence runs out 4 residues before the end of the CDR3; the remainder is reconstructed from the germline J gene. The chain couples TRBV13-1 to TRBJ2-3; tentatively, D is TRBD2 (7 bases). CDR1 NSHNY and CDR2 SYGAGN come from the germline V gene. V lost 5 bases and J 0 bases, leaving 10 bases between the germline ends. CDR3 length: 14 residues. CDR3 DNA (partial): TGTGCCAGCAGGAGGGGGGGTAGTGCAGAA. Its translation is CASRRGGSAE. The entire CDR3 protein is CASRRGGSAETLYF.

About this clone itself: Mouse germline and gene names are used. Coverage ceases 4 residues before the CDR3 finishes, and the germline J gene fills in the end. This sequence joins TRBV5 and TRBJ2-7; no definite D call. The CDR3 is made up of 12 amino acids. Germline assignment: CDR1 LGHNA and CDR2 YNLKQL (reference sequence). CDR3 protein: CASSQETYEQYF. The sequenced part of the CDR3 DNA is TGTGCCAGCAGCCAAGAGACATAT.

This clone was detected only a few times. Each gene name is a mouse one. From the germline J gene comes the end of the CDR3, since the read stops 4 residues before it. The rearrangement uses TRBV1 and TRBJ2-1; TRBD2 aligns across 11 bases. The J segment lost 6 bases and the V segment lost 6 bases, leaving 7 bases of the junction unmatched. The CDR3 has 15 amino acids. Per the germline V gene, CDR1 is NSQYPW and CDR2 is LRSPGD (reference sequence). CDR3 sequence: CTCRELGGRLAEQFF. The CDR3 DNA, read in part, is TGCACCTGCAGGGAACTGGGGGGGCGCCTTGCT.

Regarding this clone: Germline and genes here are mouse. The read falls 4 residues short of the CDR3 end, and the missing part is taken from the germline J gene. The V gene is TRBV17, the J gene TRBJ2-1, with 7 bases aligning to TRBD2. The junction had 2 bases not matched to a gene; V was cut back by 3 bases and J by 3 bases. CDR3 length equals 14 residues. Per the germline V gene, CDR1 is MNHDT and CDR2 is YYDKIL. CDR3 region: CASSSWGCYAEQFF. The part of the CDR3 DNA that was read is TGTGCTAGCAGTAGCTGGGGGTGCTATGCT.